This TCR beta chain was retrieved from a study of cytomegalovirus exposure and HLA in healthy donors. Regarding donors, all were healthy bone marrow donors. The CDR3 contains 14 residues. The ends were cut back, 0 bases at V and 7 bases at J, with 13 bases in the middle. Germline values: CDR1 SGHKS, CDR2 YYEKEE (reference sequence). In the PCR, 60 Vbeta and 13 Jbeta primers were used. Here immunoSEQ multiplex PCR was the method, and the copy in TCRdb shows in-frame clones only, minus some. The top ten hold about 1.7% of the sample, which has 200,000 to 250,000 clones, around 85% seen once. Concerning this clone: The antigen remains undetermined.

Study-wide findings and caveats: Researchers reported that a few CMV-associated chains were confirmed in vitro as CMV antigen-specific. Later analysis reportedly placed an Asian-associated ancestry cluster below the roughly 630-donor mean in N-insertions.

This TCR came from a man in his fifties in good health and CMV-seronegative. This rearrangement joins TRBV5-5 to TRBJ1-2; D gene unclear. Specimen: PBMCs. CDR3 loop: CASSLAGRDLGYTF. The CDR3 coding sequence is TGTGCCAGCAGCTTGGCCGGGCGGGATCTTGGCTACACCTTC.